A selection of T cell receptor beta chains follows, all from one sample in a study of cytomegalovirus exposure and HLA in healthy donors. TCRdb keeps only in-frame clones here, not all; method: immunoSEQ multiplex PCR. This table has under 200,000 clones, about 80% appearing once. Input material: PBMCs. The receptors here all came from a woman in her twenties or thirties in good health and CMV-seropositive. Each CDR3 is given with its conserved first and last residue. D genes are given only for firm matches. For some rows the clone size is stated as once, few or many, or as a class when expanded; others skip it.

len	v_gene	j_gene	abundance	d_gene	CDR3aa	CDR3nt
16	TRBV28	TRBJ1-3	NA	TRBD1	CASSLPQGATGNTIYF	TGTGCCAGCAGTTTACCTCAGGGGGCAACAGGAAACACCATATATTTT
11	TRBV18	TRBJ1-1	NA	NA	CASSRRGEAFF	TGTGCCAGCTCACGGAGAGGTGAAGCTTTCTTT
17	TRBV27	TRBJ1-2	NA	NA	CASRGSSWTDINYGYTF	TGTGCCAGCAGAGGATCGTCGTGGACAGACATAAACTATGGCTACACCTTC
16	TRBV30	TRBJ2-3	NA	TRBD2	CACWAWTSGGTDTQYF	TGTGCCTGCTGGGCGTGGACTAGCGGGGGCACAGATACGCAGTATTTT
14	TRBV5-1	TRBJ2-5	NA	TRBD2	CASSFLAGGETQYF	TGCGCCAGCAGCTTCCTAGCGGGAGGAGAGACCCAGTACTTC
14	TRBV19	TRBJ2-7	NA	NA	CASSIVDSAYEQYF	TGTGCCAGTAGTATAGTTGACAGCGCCTACGAGCAGTACTTC
14	TRBV27	TRBJ2-2	NA	NA	CASSLRGNTGELFF	TGTGCCAGCAGTTTAAGGGGGAACACCGGGGAGCTGTTTTTT
15	TRBV9	TRBJ1-4	NA	NA	CASSVDGRGGEKLFF	TGTGCCAGCAGCGTAGACGGCAGGGGCGGTGAAAAACTGTTTTTT
14	TRBV5-6	TRBJ2-7	NA	TRBD1	CASSFPNRGREQYF	TGTGCCAGCAGCTTTCCGAACAGGGGACGGGAGCAGTACTTC
14	TRBV30	TRBJ2-7	NA	NA	CAWSVRDTGLWQYF	TGTGCCTGGAGTGTAAGGGACACGGGGTTGTGGCAGTACTTC
15	TRBV5-6	TRBJ2-7	NA	NA	CASSSGPSEGHEQYF	TGTGCCAGCAGTTCCGGGCCTAGCGAGGGCCACGAGCAGTACTTC
18	TRBV5-1	TRBJ1-1	NA	NA	CASSWGRRPRSRNTEAFF	TGCGCCAGCAGCTGGGGGCGACGGCCGCGGTCCCGTAACACTGAAGCTTTCTTT
11	TRBV29-1	TRBJ1-1	once	NA	CSPHVATEAFF	TGCAGCCCCCATGTGGCCACTGAAGCTTTCTTT
14	TRBV28	TRBJ1-2	once	TRBD1	CASSYGQGYYGYTF	TGTGCCAGCAGCTACGGACAGGGATACTATGGCTACACCTTC
13	TRBV18	TRBJ1-4	few	TRBD1	CASSGDRDEKLFF	TGTGCCAGCTCAGGGGACAGGGATGAAAAACTGTTTTTT
17	TRBV4-2	TRBJ2-7	NA	TRBD2	CASSRLPGLADNYEQYF	TGTGCCAGCAGCCGGCTTCCGGGGCTAGCGGACAACTACGAGCAGTACTTC
15	TRBV9	TRBJ1-2	NA	TRBD1	CASSPRTGSNYGYTF	TGTGCCAGCAGCCCTCGGACAGGGTCGAACTATGGCTACACCTTC
15	TRBV9	TRBJ1-4	NA	NA	CASSVMGAPNEKLFF	TGTGCCAGCAGCGTAATGGGGGCCCCTAATGAAAAACTGTTTTTT
15	TRBV28	TRBJ1-5	NA	NA	CASSLLWGGNQPQHF	TGTGCCAGCAGTTTGCTATGGGGGGGCAATCAGCCCCAGCATTTT
17	TRBV19	TRBJ1-2	NA	NA	CASSSRTGQSANYGYTF	TGTGCCAGTAGTTCTAGAACAGGGCAATCAGCTAACTATGGCTACACCTTC
17	TRBV10-3	TRBJ2-3	NA	TRBD1	CAISESWQGARSDTQYF	TGTGCCATCAGTGAGTCGTGGCAGGGGGCTAGGTCAGATACGCAGTATTTT
11	TRBV29-1	TRBJ1-2	NA	NA	CSVDSGDGYTF	TGCAGCGTTGATTCAGGGGATGGCTACACCTTC
15	TRBV15	TRBJ1-5	few	NA	CATSRNTGSNQPQHF	TGTGCCACCAGCAGAAACACAGGGAGCAATCAGCCCCAGCATTTT
16	TRBV28	TRBJ1-6	NA	NA	CASRQGQSSYNSPLHF	TGTGCCAGCAGACAGGGACAAAGCTCCTATAATTCACCCCTCCACTTT
18	TRBV5-1	TRBJ1-1	NA	TRBD1	CASSLARSGTGKNTEAFF	TGCGCCAGCAGCTTGGCACGTTCCGGGACAGGGAAGAACACTGAAGCTTTCTTT
15	TRBV28	TRBJ2-7	NA	TRBD1	CASSLGGQGRGEQYF	TGTGCCAGCAGTTTAGGGGGACAGGGCAGGGGCGAGCAGTACTTC
16	TRBV21-1	TRBJ1-2	NA	NA	CASSNEWAGGGYGYTF	TGTGCCAGCAGCAATGAGTGGGCAGGGGGCGGCTATGGCTACACCTTC
14	TRBV9	TRBJ2-6	NA	NA	CASSVRDSTNVLTF	TGTGCCAGCAGCGTCCGGGACTCGACCAACGTCCTGACTTTC
16	TRBV5-1	TRBJ2-3	few	TRBD2	CASSLELAASTDTQYF	TGCGCCAGCAGCTTGGAACTAGCGGCTAGCACAGATACGCAGTATTTT
18	TRBV5-1	TRBJ2-2	NA	TRBD1	CASSPLTGGLANTGELFF	TGCGCCAGCAGCCCGCTCACAGGGGGCCTTGCGAACACCGGGGAGCTGTTTTTT
15	TRBV9	TRBJ2-2	NA	NA	CASSAVFWATGELFF	TGTGCCAGCAGCGCCGTATTTTGGGCGACCGGGGAGCTGTTTTTT
16	TRBV6-6	TRBJ2-3	once	NA	CASSSTGLPATDTQYF	TGTGCCAGCAGTTCCACGGGACTCCCGGCCACAGATACGCAGTATTTT
15	TRBV5-1	TRBJ2-5	few	NA	CASSYRAGPQETQYF	TGCGCCAGCAGCTACCGGGCAGGGCCCCAAGAGACCCAGTACTTC
20	TRBV10-3	TRBJ2-1	NA	TRBD2	CAISEPGLAGPGRTYNEQFF	TGTGCCATCAGTGAGCCGGGACTAGCGGGGCCAGGCCGCACTTACAATGAGCAGTTCTTC
15	TRBV30	TRBJ1-5	NA	TRBD1	CAWTPSGGLGQPQHF	TGTGCCTGGACCCCCTCAGGGGGCTTGGGACAGCCCCAGCATTTT
15	TRBV2	TRBJ2-3	NA	TRBD1	CASSDQGAVRDTQYF	TGTGCCAGCAGTGATCAGGGGGCGGTAAGGGATACGCAGTATTTT
13	TRBV1	TRBJ2-7	NA	NA	CTSSRDYKYEQYF	TGCACCAGCAGCCGGGACTACAAATACGAGCAGTACTTC
14	TRBV4-3	TRBJ2-1	NA	NA	CASSQGLARHEQFF	TGCGCCAGCAGCCAAGGTCTAGCGCGCCATGAGCAGTTCTTC
12	TRBV5-1	TRBJ2-7	NA	TRBD1	CASSQGAYEQYF	TGCGCCAGCAGCCAGGGGGCCTACGAGCAGTACTTC
15	TRBV29-1	TRBJ1-4	NA	NA	CSVGSGTPNNEKLFF	TGCAGCGTTGGTTCCGGGACACCTAATAACGAAAAACTGTTTTTT